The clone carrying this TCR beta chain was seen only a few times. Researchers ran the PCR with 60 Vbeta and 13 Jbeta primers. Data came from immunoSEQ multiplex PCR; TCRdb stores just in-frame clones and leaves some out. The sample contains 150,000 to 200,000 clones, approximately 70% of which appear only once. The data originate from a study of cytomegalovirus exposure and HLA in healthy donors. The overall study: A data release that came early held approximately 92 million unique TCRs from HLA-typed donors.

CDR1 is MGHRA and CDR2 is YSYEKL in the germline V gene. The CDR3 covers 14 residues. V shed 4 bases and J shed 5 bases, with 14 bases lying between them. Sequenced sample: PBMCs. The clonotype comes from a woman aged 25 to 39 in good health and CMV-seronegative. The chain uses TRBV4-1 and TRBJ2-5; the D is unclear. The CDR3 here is CASSRNYIRETQYF. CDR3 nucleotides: TGCGCCAGCAGCCGTAACTATATACGGGAGACCCAGTACTTC.